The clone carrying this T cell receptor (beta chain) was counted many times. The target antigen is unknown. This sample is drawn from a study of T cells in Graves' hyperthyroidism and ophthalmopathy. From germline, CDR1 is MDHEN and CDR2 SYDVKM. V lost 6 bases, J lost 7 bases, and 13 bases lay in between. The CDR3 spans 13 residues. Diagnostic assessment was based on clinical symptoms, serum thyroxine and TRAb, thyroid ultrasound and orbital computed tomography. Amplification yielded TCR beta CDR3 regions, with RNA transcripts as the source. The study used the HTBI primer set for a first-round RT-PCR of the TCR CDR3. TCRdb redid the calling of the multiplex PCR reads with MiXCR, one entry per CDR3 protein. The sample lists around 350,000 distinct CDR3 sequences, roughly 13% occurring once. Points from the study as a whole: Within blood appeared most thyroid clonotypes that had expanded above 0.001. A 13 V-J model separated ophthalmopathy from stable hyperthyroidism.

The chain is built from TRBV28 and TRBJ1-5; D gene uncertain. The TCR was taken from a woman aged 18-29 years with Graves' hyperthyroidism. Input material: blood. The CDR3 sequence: CASRQTQQQPQHF. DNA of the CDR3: TGTGCCAGCAGACAAACACAACAGCAGCCCCAGCATTTT.